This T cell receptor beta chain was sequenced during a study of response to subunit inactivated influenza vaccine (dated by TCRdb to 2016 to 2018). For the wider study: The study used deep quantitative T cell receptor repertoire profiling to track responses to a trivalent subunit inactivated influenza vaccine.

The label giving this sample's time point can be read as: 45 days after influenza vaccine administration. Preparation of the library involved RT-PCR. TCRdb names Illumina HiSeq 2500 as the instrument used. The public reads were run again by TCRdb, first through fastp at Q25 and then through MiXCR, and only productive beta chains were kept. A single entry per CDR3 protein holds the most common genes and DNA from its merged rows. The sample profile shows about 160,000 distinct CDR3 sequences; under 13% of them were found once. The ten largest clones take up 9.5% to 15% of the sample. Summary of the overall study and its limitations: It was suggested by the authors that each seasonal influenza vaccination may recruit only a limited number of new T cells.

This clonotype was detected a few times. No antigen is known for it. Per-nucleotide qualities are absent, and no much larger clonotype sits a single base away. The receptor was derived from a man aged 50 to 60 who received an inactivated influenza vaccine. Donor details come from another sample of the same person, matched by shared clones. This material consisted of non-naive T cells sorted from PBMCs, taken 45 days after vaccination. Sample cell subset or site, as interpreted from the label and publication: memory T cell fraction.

This receptor has the CDR3 CASSRQGGNQPQHF. The DNA sequence is TGTGCCAGCAGTCGACAGGGAGGGAATCAGCCCCAGCATTTT. Rearrangement joined TRBV27 to TRBJ1-5, with 7 bases aligning to TRBD1. Ends trimmed: V by 5 bases, J by 4 bases; bases unmatched to a gene: 5. From the cysteine through the phenylalanine, the CDR3 covers 14 amino acids. Of all the DNA, just the CDR3 is kept, 42 bases in frame from base 1. Via the germline V gene (reference sequence), CDR1 is MNHEY and CDR2 SMNVEV.